This T cell receptor beta chain was sequenced for a study of T cells after yellow fever vaccination. Study-level information: For low cell numbers, libraries were made with SMART-Seq v4 Ultra Low Input. Study-level points and caveats: Only a minor proportion of clonotypes was detected across both CD4 and CD8 compartments. Peak timing came faster in the weaker secondary response, day 5 versus 15.

The germline V gene has CDR1 SNHLY and CDR2 FYNNEI. The CDR3 length is 11 residues. Trimming stripped 2 bases from V and 7 bases from J, with 6 bases between. Making TCR cDNA involved 5'RACE template switching, which added UMIs and a universal primer site. MiXCR was run by TCRdb on the 5' RACE reads, yielding one entry per CDR3 protein. The top ten hold 19% of the sample, which has some 250,000 distinct CDR3 sequences, around 3.5% seen once. This clonotype was counted at least ten times. What it recognizes is unknown. The TCR comes from a young man who received the YFV17D yellow fever vaccine. Source: PBMCs, taken 15 days after the yellow fever booster vaccination. J is TRBJ2-7 and V is TRBV2; maybe TRBD2 (6 bases). The CDR3 spells CASSELAEQYF. As DNA, the CDR3 is TGTGCCAGCAGTGAACTAGCGGAGCAGTACTTC. Full variable domain (rest looked up from reference TRBV2 and TRBJ2-7): EPEVTQTPSHQVTQMGQEVILRCVPISNHLYFYWYRQILGQKVEFLVSFYNNEISEKSEIFDDQFSVERPDGSNFTLKIRSTKLEDSAMYFCASSELAEQYFGPGTRLTVT.